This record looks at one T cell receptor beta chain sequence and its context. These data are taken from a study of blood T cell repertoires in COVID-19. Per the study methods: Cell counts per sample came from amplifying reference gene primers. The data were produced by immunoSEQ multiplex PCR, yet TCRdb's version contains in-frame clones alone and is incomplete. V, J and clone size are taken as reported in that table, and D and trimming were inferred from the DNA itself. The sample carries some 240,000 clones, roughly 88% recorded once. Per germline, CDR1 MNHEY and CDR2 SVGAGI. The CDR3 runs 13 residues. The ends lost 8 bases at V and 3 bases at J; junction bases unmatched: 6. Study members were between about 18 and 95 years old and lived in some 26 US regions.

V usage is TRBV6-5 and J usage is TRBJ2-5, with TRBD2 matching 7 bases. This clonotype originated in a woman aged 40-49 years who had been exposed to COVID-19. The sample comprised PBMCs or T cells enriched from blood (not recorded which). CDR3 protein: CASSWAGEETQYF. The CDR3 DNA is TGTGCCAGCTCTTGGGCGGGGGAAGAGACCCAGTACTTC.